The rows below give T cell receptor beta chains drawn from one sample of a study of T-cell reconstitution after alpha-beta-depleted transplantation in children. TCRdb analysed the PCR reads with MiXCR anew, one entry per CDR3 protein. Altogether around 190,000 distinct CDR3 sequences are present, around 7% being singletons, with the ten largest covering just over 5.5%. The sample here was PBMCs, taken before TCRalphabeta/CD19-depleted stem cell transplant. The receptors derive from a boy aged 2 to 9 with acute lymphoblastic leukemia, due to receive a stem cell transplant. Each CDR3 is given with its conserved first and last residue.

TRBJ2-7	TRBV28	CASSLGWTSGTSYEQYF
TRBJ2-1	TRBV6-2/TRBV6-3	CASSSGYNEQFF
TRBJ1-1	TRBV28	CASCLGGRRTEAFF
TRBJ2-1	TRBV6-5	CASSYPGVGSYNEQFF
TRBJ2-7	TRBV13	CASSLDGGEQYF
TRBJ2-5	TRBV5-1	CASSPAAGAVQETQYF
TRBJ1-2	TRBV7-9	CASSKDGFYGYTF
TRBJ2-7	TRBV6-2/TRBV6-3	CASSYSQAGQGLYEQYF
TRBJ2-7	TRBV7-9	CASSLAGSGTGREQYF
TRBJ2-3	TRBV6-2/TRBV6-3	CASSDPLAPVRYF
TRBJ2-7	TRBV11-2	CASSSIQGPTGTYEQYF
TRBJ1-1	TRBV12-3/TRBV12-4	CASSLEGSGAFF
TRBJ2-6	TRBV20-1	CSADSGTVESGANVLTF
TRBJ2-1	TRBV7-9	CASSSTAGTGTYNEQFF
TRBJ2-7	TRBV5-1	CASSLRSTGINEQYF
TRBJ2-1	TRBV10-3	CAISEGYEQFF
TRBJ2-1	TRBV6-4	CASSGTSGGANEQFF
TRBJ2-2	TRBV5-1	CASSLGPSAHGELFF
TRBJ2-1	TRBV28	CASSSIFGGSFIRDEQFF
TRBJ2-7	TRBV15	CATSRQTEGPYEQYF
TRBJ2-5	TRBV7-2	CASSSSTGGWETQYF
TRBJ1-6	TRBV2	CASSNGTALPLHF
TRBJ2-2	TRBV28	CASSWLNTGELFF
TRBJ2-7	TRBV5-1	CASSLSGGGILYEQYF
TRBJ2-5	TRBV5-6	CASRKTSPKETQYF
TRBJ2-5	TRBV12-3/TRBV12-4	CASSPQRGLVETQYF
TRBJ2-2	TRBV2	CASRQGTSGGTELFF
TRBJ2-1	TRBV7-6	CASSDDSYNEQFF
TRBJ2-3	TRBV28	CASRRRTSETDTQYF
TRBJ2-3	TRBV20-1	CSAPWGGLAGGLEDTQYF
TRBJ2-1	TRBV12-3/TRBV12-4	CASFLQLAGTEQFF
TRBJ2-1	TRBV5-1	CASSDSHNEQFF
TRBJ1-4	TRBV7-9	CASSRDVGDEKLFF
TRBJ1-2	TRBV6-1	CASSQTGGNYGYTF
TRBJ2-7	TRBV5-1	CASSFTTGRDSYEQYF
TRBJ1-1	TRBV4-2	CASGLGGGSEAFF
TRBJ1-5	TRBV28	CASSRVGGSVSNQPQHF
TRBJ2-3	TRBV7-6	CASSTRLGSDTQYF
TRBJ2-7	TRBV4-3	CASSQEWREQDEQYF
TRBJ2-1	TRBV20-1	CSAGATGNEQFF
TRBJ2-7	TRBV6-2/TRBV6-3	CASGTVNSYEQYF
TRBJ2-7	TRBV28	CASSPLRGAGHEQYF